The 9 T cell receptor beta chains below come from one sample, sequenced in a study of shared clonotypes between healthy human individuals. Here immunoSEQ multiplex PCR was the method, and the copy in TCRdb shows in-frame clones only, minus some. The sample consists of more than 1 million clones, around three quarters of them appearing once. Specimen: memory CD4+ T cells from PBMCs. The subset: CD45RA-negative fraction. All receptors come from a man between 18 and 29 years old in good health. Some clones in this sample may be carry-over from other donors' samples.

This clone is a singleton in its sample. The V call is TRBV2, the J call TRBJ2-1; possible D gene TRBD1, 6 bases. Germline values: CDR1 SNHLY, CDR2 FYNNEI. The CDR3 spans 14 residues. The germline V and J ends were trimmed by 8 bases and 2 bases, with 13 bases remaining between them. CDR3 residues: CASHKGQTYNEQFF. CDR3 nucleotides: TGTGCCAGCCATAAAGGACAGACCTACAATGAGCAGTTCTTC.

The CDR3 DNA follows: TGTGCCAGCAGCTTTGGGACTGGGCTATTCTATGGCTACACCTTC. Translation: CASSFGTGLFYGYTF. The rearrangement links TRBV11-2 to TRBJ1-2; weak D call: TRBD1 (5 bases). The V end was cut by 3 bases, the J end by 4 bases, with 15 bases between. The germline V gene encodes CDR1 SGHAT and CDR2 FQNNGV. This CDR3 comprises 15 residues.

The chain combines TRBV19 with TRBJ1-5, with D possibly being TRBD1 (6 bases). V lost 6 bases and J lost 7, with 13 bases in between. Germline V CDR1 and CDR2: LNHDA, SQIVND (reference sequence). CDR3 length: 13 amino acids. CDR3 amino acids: CASSPGRGQPQHF. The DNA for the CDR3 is TGTGCCAGTAGCCCGGGGAGGGGGCAGCCCCAGCATTTT.

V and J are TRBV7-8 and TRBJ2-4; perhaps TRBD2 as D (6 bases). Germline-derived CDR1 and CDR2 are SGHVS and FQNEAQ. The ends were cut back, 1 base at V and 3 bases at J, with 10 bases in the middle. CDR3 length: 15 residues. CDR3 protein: CASSLGGDLKNIQYF. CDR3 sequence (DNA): TGTGCCAGCAGCTTAGGGGGGGACCTCAAAAACATTCAGTACTTC.

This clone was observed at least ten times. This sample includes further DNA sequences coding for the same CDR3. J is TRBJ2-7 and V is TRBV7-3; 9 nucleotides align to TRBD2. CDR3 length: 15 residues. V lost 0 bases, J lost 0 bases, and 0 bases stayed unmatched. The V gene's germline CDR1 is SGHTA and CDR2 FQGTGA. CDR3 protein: CASSLTSGSSYEQYF. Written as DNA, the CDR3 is TGTGCCAGCAGCTTAACTAGCGGGAGCTCCTACGAGCAGTACTTC.

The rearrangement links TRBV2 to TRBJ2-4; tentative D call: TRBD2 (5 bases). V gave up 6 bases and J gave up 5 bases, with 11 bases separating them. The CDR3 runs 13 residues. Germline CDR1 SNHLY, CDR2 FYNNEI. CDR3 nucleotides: TGTGCCAGCAGCGAGGGTATCGAAAACATTCAGTACTTC. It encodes CASSEGIENIQYF.

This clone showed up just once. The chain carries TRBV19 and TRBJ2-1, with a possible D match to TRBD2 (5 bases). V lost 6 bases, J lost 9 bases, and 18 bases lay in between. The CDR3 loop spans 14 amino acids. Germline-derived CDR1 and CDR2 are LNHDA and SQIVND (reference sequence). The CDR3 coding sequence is TGTGCCAGTAGGGACGGAAATCCGAGCGGTGAGCAGTTCTTC. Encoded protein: CASRDGNPSGEQFF.

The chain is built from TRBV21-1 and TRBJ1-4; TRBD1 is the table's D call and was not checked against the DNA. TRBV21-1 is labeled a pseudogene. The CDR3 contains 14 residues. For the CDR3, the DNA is TGTGCCAGCACCCCCGGACAGGGGCAGGAAAAACTGTTTTTT. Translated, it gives CASTPGQGQEKLFF.

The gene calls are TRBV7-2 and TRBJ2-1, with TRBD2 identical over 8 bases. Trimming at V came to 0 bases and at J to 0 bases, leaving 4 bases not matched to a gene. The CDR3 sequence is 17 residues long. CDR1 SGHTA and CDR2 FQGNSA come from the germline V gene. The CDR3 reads CASSLAPSGRSYNEQFF. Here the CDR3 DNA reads TGTGCCAGCAGCTTAGCGCCTAGCGGGCGCTCCTACAATGAGCAGTTCTTC.